The sequence of this T cell receptor (beta chain) was determined in a study of patients and donors after allogeneic stem cell transplantation. Germline CDR1 reads MNHNY; CDR2 reads SVGAGI (reference sequence). V shed 6 bases and J shed 0 bases, with 17 bases lying between them. The CDR3 runs to 16 residues. TCRdb reprocessed the RT-PCR reads with MiXCR, giving one entry per CDR3 protein. The table has 150,000 to 250,000 distinct CDR3 sequences, 40% to 45% seen once. The receptor's source is a human donor who was either an allogeneic HSCT recipient or a stem cell or donor lymphocyte infusion donor (not recorded which). It is not recorded whose cells these are; they may come from a transplant donor. This chain uses TRBV6-6 with TRBJ1-1, with TRBD1 as a possible D gene (5 bases). Specimen: blood, either unsorted or a sorted T cell fraction (not recorded which). In DNA form, the CDR3 reads TGTGCCAGCAGCGTGGGACCCCTGCCAATGAACACTGAAGCTTTCTTT. Encoded protein: CASSVGPLPMNTEAFF.